The 18 T cell receptor beta chains given below trace back to one sample, sequenced in a study of T cell changes during pregnancy in multiple sclerosis. This table comes from immunoSEQ multiplex PCR, and its TCRdb copy is limited to in-frame clones, with some not included. The table shows approximately 130,000 clones, with about 95% occurring only once. Material: peripheral blood, obtained after pregnancy. The receptors were gathered from a female donor with multiple sclerosis, enrolled in a pregnancy study.

J is TRBJ1-5 and V is TRBV7-9; D gene ambiguous. This CDR3 is built from 13 residues. CDR1 is SEHNR, CDR2 FQNEAQ, per germline (reference sequence). Trimming shortened V by 0 bases and J by 6 bases, and 6 bases separated the two germline ends. This CDR3 is CASSLAGSQPQHF. CDR3 nucleotides: TGTGCCAGCAGCTTAGCCGGGAGTCAGCCCCAGCATTTT.

Only one count was recorded for this clone. The CDR3: CASSESSGGTDTQYF. The CDR3, as DNA: TGTGCCAGCAGTGAGTCCAGCGGGGGCACAGATACGCAGTATTTT. This rearrangement joins TRBV6-4 to TRBJ2-3, with 7 bases identical to TRBD2. Per the germline V gene, CDR1 is MRHNA and CDR2 is SNTAGT. The V gene end was trimmed by 3 bases and the J gene end by 1 base; junction bases not matched to a gene: 4. The CDR3 is 15 residues long.

The chain joins TRBV15 to TRBJ2-7; 8 nucleotides line up with TRBD2. V was pared by 0 bases and J by 4 bases, with 8 bases of the junction left unmatched. The CDR3 is 16 residues long. The germline V gene encodes CDR1 LNHNV and CDR2 YYDKDF (reference sequence). The CDR3 sequence is CATSRDSSGSWYEQYF. The CDR3 DNA is TGTGCCACCAGCAGAGATTCGAGCGGGAGCTGGTACGAGCAGTACTTC.

The J gene is TRBJ2-5, the V gene TRBV30, with TRBD2 as a possible D gene (6 bases). Germline V gives CDR1 GTSNPN, CDR2 SVGIG (reference sequence). V was cut by 5 bases and J by 6 bases, with 10 bases left in between. This CDR3 is built from 11 residues. The CDR3 spells CAWGTGKTQYF. The CDR3 nucleotides read TGTGCCTGGGGGACTGGAAAGACCCAGTACTTC.

CDR3 bases: TGCGCCAGCAGCTTGGGGACTAGCGGGACTCGTGAGCAGTTCTTC. Translating it yields CASSLGTSGTREQFF. This sequence joins TRBV5-1 and TRBJ2-1, with 12 bases lining up with TRBD2. The germline V gene has CDR1 SGHRS and CDR2 YFSETQ. CDR3 length: 15 amino acids. V trimming: 0 bases; J trimming: 9 bases; junction bases outside the gene matches: 4.

This clone was found once. This chain joins TRBV7-9 and TRBJ1-3; perhaps TRBD1 as D (5 bases). The CDR3 sequence is 12 residues long. V lost 5 bases and J lost 9, with 11 bases in between. The germline gives CDR1 SEHNR, CDR2 FQNEAQ (reference sequence). The CDR3 DNA follows: TGTGCCAGCAGCCGGCCCGGGGGCACCATATATTTT. It yields the protein CASSRPGGTIYF. Based on the CDR3 plus reference TRBV7-9 and TRBJ1-3, the full variable domain is DTGVSQNPRHKITKRGQNVTFRCDPISEHNRLYWYRQTLGQGPEFLTYFQNEAQLEKSRLLSDRFSAERPKGSFSTLEIQRTEQGDSAMYLCASSRPGGTIYFGEGSWLTVV.

V and J are TRBV27 and TRBJ1-1; 7 bases map to TRBD1. The germline V gene encodes CDR1 MNHEY and CDR2 SMNVEV (reference sequence). The CDR3 runs to 13 residues. Germline trimming cut 6 bases from V and 7 bases from J; bases unmatched to any gene: 8. The CDR3: CASRRGGAGEAFF. In nucleotides, the CDR3 is TGTGCCAGCAGGCGAGGGGGCGCGGGTGAAGCTTTCTTT.

The chain is built from TRBV5-1 and TRBJ2-3; 7 bases are a match to TRBD2. The CDR3 is 14 amino acids. The junction had 10 bases not matched to a gene; V was cut back by 4 bases and J by 8 bases. Germline CDR1 and CDR2: SGHRS and YFSETQ. The CDR3 is CASSRNEPGGTQYF. The CDR3 DNA reads TGCGCCAGCAGCCGTAACGAGCCGGGAGGTACGCAGTATTTT.

The chain employs TRBV6-5 and TRBJ2-1, with 10 bases identical to TRBD2. CDR3 length equals 15 residues. CDR1 MNHEY and CDR2 SVGAGI come from the germline V gene. V shed 4 bases and J 7 bases; nucleotides not matched to a gene: 7. The CDR3 bases are TGTGCCAGCAGTTCCATTCCGGGACTAGCGAATGAGCAGTTCTTC. It encodes CASSSIPGLANEQFF.

The chain carries TRBV6-5 and TRBJ1-1, with unresolved D. V dropped 2 bases and J dropped 3 bases, with 10 bases sitting between them. The CDR3 runs 14 residues. CDR1 and CDR2 from the germline V gene are MNHEY and SVGAGI. The CDR3 sequence: CASSYKFRDTEAFF. The DNA of the CDR3 is TGTGCCAGCAGTTACAAGTTTCGGGACACTGAAGCTTTCTTT.

In DNA form, the CDR3 reads TGTGCCAGCAGCCAAGTAGCGGGATTATATGAGACCCAGTACTTC. Encoded protein: CASSQVAGLYETQYF. V usage is TRBV4-2 and J usage is TRBJ2-5; 8 bases agree with TRBD2. Looked up from germline, CDR1 is LGHNA and CDR2 is YNFKEQ. The V gene end was trimmed by 1 base and the J gene end by 5 bases; junction bases not matched to a gene: 6. The CDR3 runs to 15 residues.

The chain employs TRBV28 and TRBJ1-5; 8 nucleotides agree with TRBD1. Germline lookup yields CDR1 MDHEN and CDR2 SYDVKM. CDR3 length: 15 amino acids. V lost 3 bases to trimming and J lost 7 bases; unmatched junction nucleotides: 8. The CDR3 sequence is CASSFGQGLGQPQHF. In DNA, the CDR3 is TGTGCCAGCAGTTTCGGACAGGGCTTAGGGCAGCCCCAGCATTTT. The variable domain in full, completed from reference TRBV28 and TRBJ1-5, reads DVKVTQSSRYLVKRTGEKVFLECVQDMDHENMFWYRQDPGLGLRLIYFSYDVKMKEKGDIPEGYSVSREKKERFSLILESASTNQTSMYLCASSFGQGLGQPQHFGDGTRLSIL.

The J gene is TRBJ2-3, the V gene TRBV4-1; no clear D. The CDR3 contains 13 residues. The V end lost 4 bases, the J end lost 2 bases, and 7 bases lay between the germline ends. Germline CDR1 and CDR2: MGHRA and YSYEKL. In DNA, the CDR3 is TGCGCCAGCAGCCCCACTGACACAGATACGCAGTATTTT. Its translation: CASSPTDTDTQYF.

J is TRBJ1-3 and V is TRBV5-1; 7 bases are a match to TRBD1. V shed 0 bases, J shed 4 bases, and the junction held 1 base outside the gene matches. Germline CDR1 reads SGHRS; CDR2 reads YFSETQ. CDR3 length equals 14 residues. The CDR3 DNA follows: TGCGCCAGCAGCTTGGACAGGGGAGGAAACACCATATATTTT. Protein product: CASSLDRGGNTIYF. The full variable domain, in which reference TRBV5-1 and TRBJ1-3 provide the parts outside the CDR3, is KAGVTQTPRYLIKTRGQQVTLSCSPISGHRSVSWYQQTPGQGLQFLFEYFSETQRNKGNFPGRFSGRQFSNSRSEMNVSTLELGDSALYLCASSLDRGGNTIYFGEGSWLTVV.

The V and J genes are TRBV19 and TRBJ2-7, with 11 bases that match TRBD1. V was pared by 6 bases and J by 2 bases, with 3 bases of the junction left unmatched. This CDR3 is 14 amino acids long. The germline gives CDR1 LNHDA, CDR2 SQIVND (reference sequence). CDR3 in DNA: TGTGCCAGTAGCCCGGGACAGGGGGCCTACGAGCAGTACTTC. It yields the protein CASSPGQGAYEQYF.

The rearrangement uses TRBV11-2 and TRBJ1-4, with a possible D match to TRBD1 (6 bases). CDR1 is SGHAT and CDR2 is FQNNGV in the germline V gene. The CDR3 spans 14 residues. Trimming removed 3 bases at V and 7 bases at J, with 12 bases between. The CDR3: CASSFPGTSEKLFF. The CDR3 region has the DNA TGTGCCAGCAGCTTTCCCGGGACAAGTGAAAAACTGTTTTTT.

The V call is TRBV28, the J call TRBJ2-3; D possibly corresponds to TRBD2 (6 bases). Trimming pared 7 bases from V and 2 bases from J, leaving 10 bases between. This CDR3 has 13 residues. Germline-derived CDR1 and CDR2 are MDHEN and SYDVKM. Here the CDR3 reads CASNAGLTDTQYF. The CDR3 nucleotides are TGTGCCAGCAACGCGGGACTCACAGATACGCAGTATTTT.

This clone has just one count. The chain has TRBV28 and TRBJ2-1; maybe TRBD2 (6 bases). The CDR3 covers 16 residues. Germline V gene lookup returns CDR1 MDHEN and CDR2 SYDVKM. V was clipped by 5 bases and J by 4 bases, with 18 bases between them. In DNA form, the CDR3 reads TGTGCCAGCAGTCTACCACGGAGGGTGTCGTACAATGAGCAGTTCTTC. It yields the protein CASSLPRRVSYNEQFF.